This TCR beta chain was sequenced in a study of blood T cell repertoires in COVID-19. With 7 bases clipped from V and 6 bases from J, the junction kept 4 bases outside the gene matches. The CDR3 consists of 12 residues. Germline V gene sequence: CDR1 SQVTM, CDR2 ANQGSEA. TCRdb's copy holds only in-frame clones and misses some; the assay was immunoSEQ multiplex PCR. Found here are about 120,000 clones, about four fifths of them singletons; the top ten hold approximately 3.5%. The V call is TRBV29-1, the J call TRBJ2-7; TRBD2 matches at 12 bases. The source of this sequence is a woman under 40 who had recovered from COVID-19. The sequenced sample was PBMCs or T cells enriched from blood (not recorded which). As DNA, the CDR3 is TGCAGCGCCCTGGGACTAGCGGGCGAGCAGTACTTC. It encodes CSALGLAGEQYF.